A single sample gave rise to the 21 T cell receptor beta chains below, sequenced in a study of shared clonotypes between healthy human individuals. Measured with immunoSEQ multiplex PCR; TCRdb has only the in-frame clones, and not every one. Found here are 470,000 or so clones, approximately 81% of them singletons; the top ten hold 12%. The sequenced sample consisted of PBMCs. Receptors originate from a woman aged 40 to 49 in good health. Some clones in this sample may be carry-over from other donors' samples.

This clone was observed a handful of times. V usage is TRBV7-3 and J usage is TRBJ2-1, with 7 bases aligning to TRBD2. Germline loops: CDR1 SGHTA, CDR2 FQGTGA. The CDR3 spans 16 residues. With V trimmed by 4 bases and J by 2 bases, 8 bases remained unmatched. The CDR3 here is CASSYVASGTYNEQFF. The CDR3 bases are TGTGCCAGCAGCTATGTGGCTAGCGGAACCTACAATGAGCAGTTCTTC. The whole variable domain, filled in from reference TRBV7-3 and TRBJ2-1, reads GAGVSQTPSNKVTEKGKYVELRCDPISGHTALYWYRQSLGQGPEFLIYFQGTGAADDSGLPNDRFFAVRPEGSVSTLKIQRTERGDSAVYLCASSYVASGTYNEQFFGPGTRLTVL.

V gene TRBV5-5 combines with J gene TRBJ2-7, with TRBD2 identical over 8 bases. The J segment lost 4 bases and the V segment lost 4 bases, leaving 22 bases of the junction unmatched. The V gene's germline CDR1 is SGHKS and CDR2 YYEKEE (reference sequence). CDR3 length: 19 amino acids. The CDR3 sequence is CASSLSRGVDPSKPYEQYF. The CDR3 DNA reads as TGTGCCAGCAGCCTATCGCGGGGGGTCGACCCCTCTAAACCTTACGAGCAGTACTTC. The complete variable domain, with remaining parts taken from reference TRBV5-5 and TRBJ2-7, reads DAGVTQSPTHLIKTRGQQVTLRCSPISGHKSVSWYQQVLGQGPQFIFQYYEKEERGRGNFPDRFSARQFPNYSSELNVNALLLGDSALYLCASSLSRGVDPSKPYEQYFGPGTRLTVT.

About this clone itself: This likely traces to a read error, being one base from a far larger clone. The chain employs TRBV19 and TRBJ1-5; maybe TRBD1 (6 bases). Between the trimmed V and J ends, which lost 1 base and 4 bases, there was a span of 11 bases. The CDR3 runs 15 residues. The germline V gene has CDR1 LNHDA and CDR2 SQIVND (reference sequence). Here the CDR3 reads CASSIGSGANQPQHF. CDR3 bases: TGTGCCAGTAGTATAGGTTCGGGGGCTAATCAGCCCCAGCATTTT.

This clone was observed a handful of times. The chain couples TRBV7-8 to TRBJ2-2; no firm D call. The germline V gene encodes CDR1 SGHVS and CDR2 FQNEAQ. The CDR3 covers 14 residues. V gave up 3 bases and J gave up 6 bases, with 11 bases separating them. The CDR3 is CASSLGRQAGELFF. DNA for the CDR3: TGTGCCAGCAGCTTGGGTCGGCAGGCCGGGGAGCTGTTTTTT. The whole variable domain, remainder taken from reference TRBV7-8 and TRBJ2-2, is GAGVSQSPRYKVAKRGQDVALRCDPISGHVSLFWYQQALGQGPEFLTYFQNEAQLDKSGLPSDRFFAERPEGSVSTLKIQRTQQEDSAVYLCASSLGRQAGELFFGEGSRLTVL.

This chain connects TRBV2 to TRBJ1-5; no clear D gene. Trimming pared 2 bases from V and 6 bases from J, leaving 5 bases between. Germline CDR1 SNHLY, CDR2 FYNNEI. The CDR3 spans 12 residues. CDR3 nucleotides: TGTGCCAGCAGTGAATGGGGTCAGCCCCAGCATTTT. Protein sequence: CASSEWGQPQHF.

The V and J genes are TRBV7-9 and TRBJ2-7, with 7 bases lining up with TRBD1. Germline loops: CDR1 SEHNR, CDR2 FQNEAQ (reference sequence). This CDR3 contains 15 residues. The junction had 7 bases not matched to a gene; V was cut back by 4 bases and J by 1 base. In DNA, the CDR3 is TGTGCCAGCAGCTCGACAGGGCTAAAGTCCTACGAGCAGTACTTC. This translates into CASSSTGLKSYEQYF. Full variable domain (rest looked up from reference TRBV7-9 and TRBJ2-7): DTGVSQNPRHKITKRGQNVTFRCDPISEHNRLYWYRQTLGQGPEFLTYFQNEAQLEKSRLLSDRFSAERPKGSFSTLEIQRTEQGDSAMYLCASSSTGLKSYEQYFGPGTRLTVT.

The chain combines TRBV2 with TRBJ2-3; D not certain. The V and J ends lost 6 bases and 2 bases respectively, with 6 bases between them. This CDR3 contains 12 residues. CDR1 SNHLY and CDR2 FYNNEI come from the germline V gene. CDR3 sequence reads: CASSQNTDTQYF. In nucleotides, the CDR3 is TGTGCCAGCAGCCAGAACACAGATACGCAGTATTTT.

The chain carries TRBV4-3 and TRBJ2-3, with TRBD2 matching 11 bases. The germline V gene encodes CDR1 LGHNA and CDR2 YSLEER. V shed 4 bases and J 0 bases; nucleotides not matched to a gene: 6. The CDR3 contains 17 residues. CDR3 DNA sequence: TGCGCCAGCAGCCGAGAGACTAGCGGGGTTAGCACAGATACGCAGTATTTT. It encodes CASSRETSGVSTDTQYF.

Only a few counts were recorded for this clone. This sequence joins TRBV4-1 and TRBJ2-1; the D is unclear. The V end was cut by 1 base, the J end by 1 base, with 14 bases between. Per germline, CDR1 MGHRA and CDR2 YSYEKL. This CDR3 is 17 amino acids long. The CDR3 DNA reads as TGCGCCAGCAGCCAAGCGAGGCGGAGAGGATCCTACAATGAGCAGTTCTTC. Translated, it gives CASSQARRRGSYNEQFF.

The gene calls are TRBV7-9 and TRBJ2-3; D gene unclear. CDR1 SEHNR and CDR2 FQNEAQ come from the germline V gene (reference sequence). The CDR3 covers 17 residues. V lost 2 bases to trimming and J lost 0 bases, with 15 bases between them. The CDR3 spells CASSLFPRKTSTDTQYF. CDR3 nucleotide sequence: TGTGCCAGCAGCTTATTTCCAAGGAAAACTAGCACAGATACGCAGTATTTT. The whole variable domain, remainder taken from reference TRBV7-9 and TRBJ2-3, is DTGVSQNPRHKITKRGQNVTFRCDPISEHNRLYWYRQTLGQGPEFLTYFQNEAQLEKSRLLSDRFSAERPKGSFSTLEIQRTEQGDSAMYLCASSLFPRKTSTDTQYFGPGTRLTVL.

The chain joins TRBV18 to TRBJ1-1; no definite D call. CDR3 length equals 12 residues. Trimming took 4 bases from V and 7 from J, leaving 10 bases between them. The germline V gene has CDR1 KGHSH and CDR2 LQKENI. The CDR3 bases are TGTGCCAGCTCACTGAACGGAGGTGAAGCTTTCTTT. It translates to CASSLNGGEAFF.

Concerning this clone itself: An end of the junction does not agree with germline; a read error may underlie this. This rearrangement joins TRBV6-4 to TRBJ2-2; D is perhaps TRBD2 (6 bases). The CDR3 sequence is 14 residues long. Germline V CDR1 and CDR2: MRHNA, SNTAGT. DNA of the CDR3: TGTCCCAGCGGGTCAGGGACGGACACCGGGGAGCTGTTTTTT. It codes for CPSGSGTDTGELFF.

Only a few counts were recorded for this clone. The V gene is TRBV30, the J gene TRBJ1-4; the D gene is possibly TRBD1 (6 bases). This CDR3 contains 14 residues. The ends were cut back, 4 bases at V and 8 bases at J, with 17 bases in the middle. CDR1 and CDR2 from the germline V gene are GTSNPN and SVGIG (reference sequence). CDR3 DNA sequence: TGTGCCTGGAACGACAGGATCCCCGCCGAAAAACTGTTTTTT. This codes for CAWNDRIPAEKLFF.

The chain is built from TRBV11-1 and TRBJ1-1; D unresolved. V was shortened by 5 bases and J by 5 bases, with 12 bases between the two germline ends. CDR1 and CDR2 from the germline V gene are SGHAT and FQDESV (reference sequence). This CDR3 region has 13 residues. CDR3 amino acids: CASSEGGRTEAFF. The CDR3 nucleotides read TGTGCCAGCAGCGAAGGAGGTAGAACTGAAGCTTTCTTT.

The V and J genes are TRBV28 and TRBJ1-1; D uncertain. V was cut by 6 bases and J by 1 base, with 6 bases left in between. The CDR3 loop spans 12 amino acids. Per germline, CDR1 MDHEN and CDR2 SYDVKM. CDR3: CASRNSNTEAFF. The CDR3, as DNA: TGTGCCAGCAGAAATTCGAACACTGAAGCTTTCTTT.

Of note for this clone: A much larger clone is a single base away; this may be a read error. The chain joins TRBV29-1 to TRBJ2-5; tentative D call: TRBD2 (7 bases). Germline CDR1 SQVTM, CDR2 ANQGSEA. The V end lost 2 bases, the J end lost 7 bases, and 11 bases lay between the germline ends. This CDR3 is 12 amino acids long. The CDR3 sequence is CSVEQGRGTQYF. As DNA, the CDR3 is TGCAGCGTTGAACAGGGGAGGGGGACCCAGTACTTC.

This clone has just one count. This likely reflects a read error, since a far larger clone is one base away. This chain joins TRBV11-2 and TRBJ2-5; 9 nucleotides align to TRBD2. CDR1 and CDR2 (germline): SGHAT, FQNNGV. The CDR3 has 17 residues. The CDR3, as DNA: TGTGCCAGCAGCTTAGAACTCTGGACTAGCGTCCAAGAGACCCAGCACTTC. Translated, it gives CASSLELWTSVQETQHF.

V usage is TRBV5-1 and J usage is TRBJ2-3; 11 bases align to TRBD1. This CDR3 contains 17 residues. Trimming took 1 base from V and 4 from J; bases not matched to a gene: 8. From germline, CDR1 is SGHRS and CDR2 YFSETQ. The DNA of the CDR3 is TGCGCCAGCAGCTTGAATCCTCCGGGACAGGGGGCAGATACGCAGTATTTT. It codes for CASSLNPPGQGADTQYF. Together with reference TRBV5-1 and TRBJ2-3, the CDR3 gives the full variable domain: KAGVTQTPRYLIKTRGQQVTLSCSPISGHRSVSWYQQTPGQGLQFLFEYFSETQRNKGNFPGRFSGRQFSNSRSEMNVSTLELGDSALYLCASSLNPPGQGADTQYFGPGTRLTVL.

The chain couples TRBV28 to TRBJ2-1, with D uncertain. The V gene lost 3 bases and the J gene lost 5 bases, with 11 bases spanning the gap. The CDR3 loop spans 14 amino acids. Germline V lookup: CDR1 MDHEN, CDR2 SYDVKM. The chain's CDR3 is CASSLGFRDNEQFF. CDR3 sequence (DNA): TGTGCCAGCAGTTTGGGATTCCGAGACAATGAGCAGTTCTTC.

This chain links TRBV7-2 with TRBJ2-6, with D perhaps given as TRBD1 or TRBD2 (6 bases each). The CDR3 is made up of 17 amino acids. Germline V gene data show CDR1 as SGHTA and CDR2 as FQGNSA. V was trimmed by 4 bases and J by 0 bases, leaving 13 bases between them. The CDR3 region is CASSYPPGASGANVLTF. The CDR3 DNA is TGTGCCAGCAGCTACCCCCCGGGGGCCTCTGGGGCCAACGTCCTGACTTTC.

The rearrangement links TRBV5-6 to TRBJ1-5; 8 bases agree with TRBD1. Germline lookup yields CDR1 SGHDT and CDR2 YYEEEE. V shed 0 bases and J 0 bases; nucleotides not matched to a gene: 2. This CDR3 is 16 amino acids long. DNA for the CDR3: TGTGCCAGCAGCTTGGGGACAGGGCGTAGCAATCAGCCCCAGCATTTT. Translated: CASSLGTGRSNQPQHF.